The 8 T cell receptor beta chains below were found in one sample sequenced in a study of blood T cell repertoires in COVID-19. Assay used: immunoSEQ multiplex PCR; TCRdb lists only in-frame clones, some missing. This table holds around 130,000 clones, 70% to 80% found once. The sequenced material came from peripheral blood. Receptors originate from a human donor in a cohort sampled during active COVID-19.

This clone has a single count. The rearrangement links TRBV25-1 to TRBJ2-7; D is possibly TRBD1 (6 bases). The CDR3 is made up of 17 amino acids. Germline V gene data show CDR1 as MGHDK and CDR2 as SYGVNS. Trimming pared 1 base from V and 2 bases from J, leaving 18 bases between. CDR3 loop: CASSEFGFKDRTYEQYF. Written as DNA, the CDR3 is TGTGCCAGCAGTGAATTTGGCTTTAAAGACAGGACCTACGAGCAGTACTTC.

Only a few counts were recorded for this clone. The chain couples TRBV6-5 to TRBJ2-7, with D unclear. Trimming removed 4 bases at V and 6 bases at J, with 7 bases between. This CDR3 contains 11 residues. The germline gives CDR1 MNHEY, CDR2 SVGAGI. DNA for the CDR3: TGTGCCAGCAGTTTTTTGAGCGAGCAGTACTTC. Protein: CASSFLSEQYF.

V and J are TRBV18 and TRBJ1-3; D unresolved. Germline V lookup: CDR1 KGHSH, CDR2 LQKENI. The V and J ends lost 3 bases and 4 bases respectively, with 19 bases between them. The CDR3 covers 17 residues. DNA for the CDR3: TGTGCCAGCTCACCTCGACCCGGATGGGAGAGGGGAAACACCATATATTTT. Its translation: CASSPRPGWERGNTIYF.

V usage is TRBV19 and J usage is TRBJ1-2, with a weak D call TRBD1 (6 bases). Germline-derived CDR1 and CDR2 are LNHDA and SQIVND (reference sequence). This CDR3 contains 16 residues. Trimming removed 2 bases from V and 4 bases from J, with 17 bases in between. The CDR3 region has the DNA TGTGCCAGTAGTATAACCCCTCGGGGAGGGGGCTATGGCTACACCTTC. Its protein product is CASSITPRGGGYGYTF.

This chain connects TRBV30 to TRBJ2-7; no clear D gene. The V end was cut by 1 base, the J end by 6 bases, with 7 bases between. The CDR3 extends over 11 amino acids. Germline values: CDR1 GTSNPN, CDR2 SVGIG (reference sequence). CDR3 coding DNA: TGTGCCTGGAGTGGGAGTTCCGAGCAGTACTTC. This translates into CAWSGSSEQYF.

The table lists this clone with a count of one. The rearrangement uses TRBV28 and TRBJ1-2; D gene unclear. With 5 bases removed from V and 0 bases from J, the gap between germline ends came to 16 bases. Looked up from germline, CDR1 is MDHEN and CDR2 is SYDVKM. The CDR3 sequence is 16 residues long. The CDR3 loop is CASSPLAGFANYGYTF. The CDR3 bases are TGTGCCAGCAGTCCCCTGGCCGGGTTCGCTAACTATGGCTACACCTTC.

The gene calls are TRBV6-6 and TRBJ1-4; 11 bases are a match to TRBD1. Trimming cost V 5 bases and J 5 bases; bases outside gene matches: 4. Germline V lookup: CDR1 MNHNY, CDR2 SVGAGI (reference sequence). The CDR3 totals 15 residues. The CDR3 sequence is CASSPGTGGNEKLFF. CDR3 coding DNA: TGTGCCAGCAGTCCCGGGACAGGGGGAAATGAAAAACTGTTTTTT.

The J gene is TRBJ1-2, the V gene TRBV6-5; D is ambiguous. The ends were cut back, 0 bases at V and 1 base at J, with 9 bases in the middle. This CDR3 spans 15 amino acids. Germline values: CDR1 MNHEY, CDR2 SVGAGI. CDR3 sequence: CASSYSDTINYGYTF. Here the CDR3 DNA reads TGTGCCAGCAGTTACTCCGACACCATTAACTATGGCTACACCTTC.